Listed below are T cell receptor beta chains from one sample, sequenced in a study of cytomegalovirus exposure and HLA in healthy donors. Data came from immunoSEQ multiplex PCR; TCRdb stores just in-frame clones and leaves some out. The table lists about 98,000 clones, roughly three quarters of them singletons. Sequencing used PBMCs. The receptors were gathered from a male donor in good health and CMV-seropositive. The CDR3 runs from the conserved cysteine through the conserved F or W. The order of the fields is J gene, clone size, D gene, V gene, CDR3 protein, CDR3 DNA. The D gene is left open where the match is weak. Clone size is given for some rows only: seen once, a few or many times, or a class if the clone is expanded.

TRBJ2-5 | few | . | TRBV27 | CASSVTGGAGETQYF | TGTGCCAGCAGTGTAACGGGCGGAGCGGGAGAGACCCAGTACTTC
TRBJ2-1 | . | . | TRBV9 | CASTPRGVDGNEQFF | TGTGCCAGCACCCCCCGCGGGGTTGATGGGAATGAGCAGTTCTTC
TRBJ1-6 | . | . | TRBV4-3 | CASSQEFGSSYNSPLHF | TGCGCCAGCAGCCAAGAATTCGGGAGCTCCTATAATTCACCCCTCCACTTT
TRBJ2-1 | . | TRBD2 | TRBV29-1 | CSVGAGGHEQFF | TGCAGCGTTGGAGCGGGAGGTCATGAGCAGTTCTTC
TRBJ2-1 | . | . | TRBV30 | CAWSGGGKSYEQFF | TGTGCCTGGAGTGGGGGGGGCAAATCCTATGAGCAGTTCTTC
TRBJ2-1 | . | TRBD2 | TRBV29-1 | CSARLANEQFF | TGCAGCGCCAGACTAGCGAATGAGCAGTTCTTC
TRBJ2-3 | . | TRBD2 | TRBV14 | CASSQDRASGPDTQYF | TGTGCCAGCAGCCAAGATAGGGCTAGCGGCCCCGATACGCAGTATTTT
TRBJ2-3 | . | . | TRBV11-3 | CASSPARGTDTQYF | TGTGCCAGCAGCCCCGCCCGGGGTACAGATACGCAGTATTTT
TRBJ2-5 | . | . | TRBV15 | CATSRDAQGGETQYF | TGTGCCACCAGCAGAGATGCGCAGGGGGGAGAGACCCAGTACTTC
TRBJ1-1 | . | . | TRBV27 | CASSRPGDTEAFF | TGTGCCAGCAGTCGCCCAGGGGACACTGAAGCTTTCTTT
TRBJ1-2 | . | . | TRBV5-1 | CASSLAGDTNYGYTF | TGCGCCAGCAGCTTGGCAGGGGACACTAACTATGGCTACACCTTC
TRBJ2-1 | . | . | TRBV18 | CASSPGREYYNEQFF | TGTGCCAGCTCACCGGGCAGGGAATACTACAATGAGCAGTTCTTC
TRBJ2-1 | . | . | TRBV6-4 | CASSPRGREVDEQFF | TGTGCCAGCAGTCCTCGGGGAAGGGAGGTCGATGAGCAGTTCTTC